This TCR beta chain comes out of a study of beta chain features in type 1 diabetes. Sequencing targeted expressed TCRB transcripts, as all isolated RNA had been reverse transcribed. Sequenced by immunoSEQ multiplex PCR; TCRdb stores in-frame clones only, minus some. The sample holds about 360,000 clones, around 12% seen once. The germline V gene encodes CDR1 GTSNPN and CDR2 SVGIG (reference sequence). CDR3 length: 17 residues. V lost 0 bases, J lost 1 base, and 12 bases stayed unmatched. The receptor's source is a young man in good health. The sample was naive CD4+ T cells from blood. The rearrangement joins TRBV30 to TRBJ2-7; 7 nucleotides line up with TRBD1. The CDR3 DNA sequence: TGTGCCTGGAGTGTACGATTGATGGGGACAGAATCCTACGAGCAGTACTTC. This codes for CAWSVRLMGTESYEQYF.